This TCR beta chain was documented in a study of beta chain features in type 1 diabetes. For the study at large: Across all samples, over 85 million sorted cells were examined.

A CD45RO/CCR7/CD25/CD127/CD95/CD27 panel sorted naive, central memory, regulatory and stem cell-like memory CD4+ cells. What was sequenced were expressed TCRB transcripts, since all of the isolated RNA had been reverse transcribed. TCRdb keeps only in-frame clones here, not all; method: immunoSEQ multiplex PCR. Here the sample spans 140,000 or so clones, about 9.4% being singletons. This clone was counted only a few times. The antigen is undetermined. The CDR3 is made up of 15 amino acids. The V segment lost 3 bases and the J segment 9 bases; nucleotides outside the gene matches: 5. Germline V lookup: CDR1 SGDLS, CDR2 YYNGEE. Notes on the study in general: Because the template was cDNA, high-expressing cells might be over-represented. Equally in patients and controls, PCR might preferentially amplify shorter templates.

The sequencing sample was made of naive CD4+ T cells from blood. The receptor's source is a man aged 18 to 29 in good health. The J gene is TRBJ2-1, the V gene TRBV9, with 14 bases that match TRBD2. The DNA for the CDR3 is TGTGCCAGCAGCGGAGGGGGACTAGCGGGGGCTGAGCAGTTCTTC. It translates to CASSGGGLAGAEQFF.